This passage covers 9 T cell receptor beta chains from one sample sequenced in a study of T cell repertoires in cytomegalovirus infection. TCRdb re-derived calls from the reads in MiXCR, one entry per CDR3 protein. In the table there are hundreds of thousands of distinct CDR3 sequences, under 45% of which are singletons. The antigens for these receptors are not known. The sequencing here drew on cultured PBMCs, taken from culture after CMV antigen stimulation. Every receptor here comes from a human donor in good health (CMV status not recorded). Some clones in this sample may be carry-over from other donors' samples.

The CDR3 coding sequence is TGTGCCACCTCCCCTACGGGGGTAACCTACGAGCAGTACTTC. Translated: CATSPTGVTYEQYF. V is TRBV10-3 and J is TRBJ2-7; a possible D gene is TRBD2 (6 bases). The V end lost 10 bases, the J end lost 2 bases, and 18 bases lay between the germline ends. There are 14 residues in the CDR3. The germline CDR1 and CDR2 sequences are ENHRY and SYGVKD.

This clonotype was recorded a few times. The J gene is TRBJ1-5, the V gene TRBV19, with D maybe TRBD1 (5 bases). The length of the CDR3 is 17 residues. The V end lost 5 bases, the J end lost 0 bases, and 17 bases lay between the germline ends. Germline V lookup: CDR1 LNHDA, CDR2 SQIVND (reference sequence). CDR3 DNA: TGTGCCAGTAGTTGGGGCCCAGGGCCTTATAGCAATCAGCCCCAGCATTTT. Residues: CASSWGPGPYSNQPQHF. Using reference TRBV19 and TRBJ1-5 for the parts outside the CDR3, the full variable domain is DGGITQSPKYLFRKEGQNVTLSCEQNLNHDAMYWYRQDPGQGLRLIYYSQIVNDFQKGDIAEGYSVSREKKESFPLTVTSAQKNPTAFYLCASSWGPGPYSNQPQHFGDGTRLSIL.

This chain links TRBV28 with TRBJ1-2, with TRBD1 matching 8 bases. Germline lookup yields CDR1 MDHEN and CDR2 SYDVKM. The V and J ends lost 3 bases and 6 bases, in that order; junction bases with no gene match: 9. The CDR3 length is 15 residues. Written as DNA, the CDR3 is TGTGCCAGCAGTTTCCATCGGACAGGGCCGCATGGCTACACCTTC. Its protein product is CASSFHRTGPHGYTF.

This clonotype occurred a few times. The rearrangement uses TRBV7-2 and TRBJ2-3; 7 bases are shared with TRBD2. This CDR3 is built from 13 residues. J gave up 4 bases and V 8 bases, and 6 bases lay outside the gene matches. Germline V lookup: CDR1 SGHTA, CDR2 FQGNSA. CDR3 residues: CASGREVADTQYF. As DNA, the CDR3 is TGTGCCAGCGGGAGGGAGGTCGCAGATACGCAGTATTTT. Full variable domain (outside the CDR3, taken from reference TRBV7-2 and TRBJ2-3): GAGVSQSPSNKVTEKGKDVELRCDPISGHTALYWYRQSLGQGLEFLIYFQGNSAPDKSGLPSDRFSAERTGGSVSTLTIQRTQQEDSAVYLCASGREVADTQYFGPGTRLTVL.

This clonotype was counted a few times. The J gene is TRBJ1-1, the V gene TRBV7-9; D uncertain. The V end was cut by 5 bases, the J end by 8 bases, with 18 bases between. Germline loops: CDR1 SEHNR, CDR2 FQNEAQ (reference sequence). The CDR3 extends over 14 amino acids. CDR3: CASSREVRVTEAFF. In DNA, the CDR3 is TGTGCCAGCAGCCGGGAAGTGAGGGTGACGGAAGCTTTCTTT. The full variable domain, its missing parts supplied by reference TRBV7-9 and TRBJ1-1, is DTGVSQNPRHKITKRGQNVTFRCDPISEHNRLYWYRQTLGQGPEFLTYFQNEAQLEKSRLLSDRFSAERPKGSFSTLEIQRTEQGDSAMYLCASSREVRVTEAFFGQGTRLTVV.

The chain carries TRBV11-3 and TRBJ2-1; perhaps TRBD2 as D (5 bases). The germline V gene has CDR1 SGHNT and CDR2 YENEEA. The CDR3 length is 15 residues. Trimming shortened V by 2 bases and J by 3 bases, and 11 bases separated the two germline ends. The CDR3 region is CASSLRSSIYNEQFF. The CDR3 DNA reads TGTGCCAGCAGCTTAAGGTCTAGCATCTACAATGAGCAGTTCTTC.

The V and J genes are TRBV12-3 or TRBV12-4 and TRBJ2-7; 8 nucleotides agree with TRBD1. CDR3 length: 15 amino acids. V lost 6 bases, J lost 4 bases, and 11 bases stayed unmatched. The CDR3 DNA reads as TGTGCCAGCAGCTACGGGACAGGAGGTCAGTACGAGCAGTACTTC. Translated: CASSYGTGGQYEQYF.

The rearrangement links TRBV6-1 to TRBJ1-2; perhaps TRBD1 as D (5 bases). Germline V CDR1 and CDR2: MNHNS, SASEGT. Deletions cut 4 bases from V and 4 bases from J, with 19 bases between. The CDR3 runs 16 residues. The CDR3 is CASSASGGAKSYGYTF. In DNA form, the CDR3 reads TGTGCCAGCAGTGCTTCAGGAGGGGCGAAGAGCTATGGCTACACCTTC.

This clonotype was seen ten or more times. The chain employs TRBV7-2 and TRBJ2-4; D is perhaps TRBD2 (6 bases). CDR3 length equals 17 residues. The germline CDR1 and CDR2 sequences are SGHTA and FQGNSA. Trimming cost V 1 base and J 0 bases, with 13 bases left between them. CDR3 sequence: CASSLDSGGLAKNIQYF. The CDR3 region has the DNA TGTGCCAGCAGCTTAGATAGCGGAGGACTAGCCAAAAACATTCAGTACTTC.